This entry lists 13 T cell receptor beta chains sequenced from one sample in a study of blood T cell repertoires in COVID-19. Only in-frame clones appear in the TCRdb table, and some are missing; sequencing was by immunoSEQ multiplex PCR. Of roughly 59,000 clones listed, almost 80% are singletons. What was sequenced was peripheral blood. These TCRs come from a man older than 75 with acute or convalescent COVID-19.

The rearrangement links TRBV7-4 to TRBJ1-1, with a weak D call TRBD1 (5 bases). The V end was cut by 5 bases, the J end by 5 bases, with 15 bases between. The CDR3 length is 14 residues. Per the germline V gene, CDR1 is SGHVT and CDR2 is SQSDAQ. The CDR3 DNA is TGTGCCAGCAGCCCGTTGGGGCAAAGGACTGAAGCTTTCTTT. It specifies CASSPLGQRTEAFF.

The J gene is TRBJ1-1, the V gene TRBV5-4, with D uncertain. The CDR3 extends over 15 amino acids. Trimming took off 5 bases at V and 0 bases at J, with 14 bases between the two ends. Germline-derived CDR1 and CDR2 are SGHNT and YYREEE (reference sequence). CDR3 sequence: CASRTGSTMNTEAFF. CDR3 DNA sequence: TGTGCCAGCAGAACGGGGAGTACCATGAACACTGAAGCTTTCTTT. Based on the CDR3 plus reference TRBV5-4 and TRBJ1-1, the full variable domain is ETGVTQSPTHLIKTRGQQVTLRCSSQSGHNTVSWYQQALGQGPQFIFQYYREEENGRGNFPPRFSGLQFPNYSSELNVNALELDDSALYLCASRTGSTMNTEAFFGQGTRLTVV.

The CDR3 region has the DNA TGTGCCAGCAGCTTAGGACAGAACTACCAATACGAGCAGTACTTC. It codes for CASSLGQNYQYEQYF. This chain joins TRBV5-5 and TRBJ2-7; possible D gene TRBD1, 6 bases. The CDR3 has 15 amino acids. CDR1 is SGHKS and CDR2 is YYEKEE in the germline V gene (reference sequence). V was cut by 2 bases and J by 4 bases, with 16 bases left in between.

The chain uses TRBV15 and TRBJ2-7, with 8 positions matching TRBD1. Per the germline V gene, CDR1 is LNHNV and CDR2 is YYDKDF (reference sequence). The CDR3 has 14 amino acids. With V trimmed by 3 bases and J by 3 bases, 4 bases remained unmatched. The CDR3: CATSRRGQGYEQYF. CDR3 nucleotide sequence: TGTGCCACCAGCAGGCGTGGACAGGGCTACGAGCAGTACTTC.

The chain's CDR3 is CASSLGQGALNSPLHF. CDR3 bases: TGCGCCAGCAGCTTAGGACAGGGGGCTCTGAATTCACCCCTCCACTTT. The rearrangement joins TRBV5-1 to TRBJ1-6, with 11 positions matching TRBD1. Unmatched junction bases numbered 5, after V lost 2 bases and J lost 7 bases. Looked up from germline, CDR1 is SGHRS and CDR2 is YFSETQ. The CDR3 contains 16 residues.

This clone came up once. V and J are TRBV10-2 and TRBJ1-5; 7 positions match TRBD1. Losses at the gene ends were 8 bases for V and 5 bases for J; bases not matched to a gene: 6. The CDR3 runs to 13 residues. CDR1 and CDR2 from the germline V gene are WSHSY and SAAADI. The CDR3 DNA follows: TGCGCCAGCGGAGACAGGGTTGATCAGCCCCAGCATTTT. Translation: CASGDRVDQPQHF.

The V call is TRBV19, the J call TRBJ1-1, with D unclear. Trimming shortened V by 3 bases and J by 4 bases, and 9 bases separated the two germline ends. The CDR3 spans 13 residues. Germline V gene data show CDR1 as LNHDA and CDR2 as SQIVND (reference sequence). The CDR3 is CASSMYSRTEAFF. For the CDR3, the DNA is TGTGCCAGTAGTATGTACAGTCGCACTGAAGCTTTCTTT.

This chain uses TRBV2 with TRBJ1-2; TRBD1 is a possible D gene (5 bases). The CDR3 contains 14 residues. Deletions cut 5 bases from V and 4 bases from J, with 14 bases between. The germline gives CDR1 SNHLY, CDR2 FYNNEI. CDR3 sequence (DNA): TGTGCCAGCAGTACGCCGGCCGGGGGCTATGGCTACACCTTC. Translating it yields CASSTPAGGYGYTF.

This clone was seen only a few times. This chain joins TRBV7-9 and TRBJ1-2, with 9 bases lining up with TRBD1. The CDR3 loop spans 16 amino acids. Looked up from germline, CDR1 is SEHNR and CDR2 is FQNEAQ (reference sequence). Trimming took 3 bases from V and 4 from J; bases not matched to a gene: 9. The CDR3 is CASSFAGQGLGYGYTF. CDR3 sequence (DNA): TGTGCCAGCAGCTTCGCGGGACAGGGCCTGGGCTATGGCTACACCTTC.

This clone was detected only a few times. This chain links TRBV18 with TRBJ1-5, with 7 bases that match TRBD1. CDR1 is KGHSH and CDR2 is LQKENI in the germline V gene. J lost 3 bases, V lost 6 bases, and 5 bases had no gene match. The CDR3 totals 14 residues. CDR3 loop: CASSQTGYNQPQHF. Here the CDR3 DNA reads TGTGCCAGCTCTCAGACAGGGTACAATCAGCCCCAGCATTTT.

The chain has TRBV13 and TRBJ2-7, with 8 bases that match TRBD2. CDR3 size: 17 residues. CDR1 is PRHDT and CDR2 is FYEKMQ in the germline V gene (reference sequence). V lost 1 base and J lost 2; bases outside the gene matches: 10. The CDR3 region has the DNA TGTGCCAGCAGCTTAGTATCTACGGGAGGGCGTCCCTACGAGCAGTACTTC. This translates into CASSLVSTGGRPYEQYF.

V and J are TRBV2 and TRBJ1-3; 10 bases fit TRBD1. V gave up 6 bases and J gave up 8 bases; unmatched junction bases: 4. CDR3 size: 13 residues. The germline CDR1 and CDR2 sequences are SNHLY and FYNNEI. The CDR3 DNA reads TGTGCCAGCAGGACAGGGGGCGTATACACCATATATTTT. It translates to CASRTGGVYTIYF.

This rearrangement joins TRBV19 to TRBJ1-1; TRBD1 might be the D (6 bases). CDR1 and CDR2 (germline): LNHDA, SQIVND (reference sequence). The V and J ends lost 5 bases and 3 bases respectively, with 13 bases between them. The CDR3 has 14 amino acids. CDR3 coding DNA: TGTGCCAGTAGTGTACTGGACAGCTACACTGAAGCTTTCTTT. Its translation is CASSVLDSYTEAFF. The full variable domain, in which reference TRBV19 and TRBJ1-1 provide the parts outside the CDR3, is DGGITQSPKYLFRKEGQNVTLSCEQNLNHDAMYWYRQDPGQGLRLIYYSQIVNDFQKGDIAEGYSVSREKKESFPLTVTSAQKNPTAFYLCASSVLDSYTEAFFGQGTRLTVV.